This T cell receptor (beta chain) came from a study of T cells after yellow fever vaccination (dated by TCRdb to about 2019). In terms of the full investigation: Libraries from fractions with low cell numbers were prepared with the SMART-Seq v4 Ultra Low Input RNA kit. To follow T-cell clones before and after primary and booster YFV17D yellow fever vaccination, bulk TCR alpha and beta repertoires were sequenced over time. Two healthy male donors, one aged 18 to 30 and one aged 30 to 40 years, were included in the cohort. Blood was drawn at multiple timepoints before and after primary and secondary immunization, with bulk PBMC replicates and cell subsets isolated.

The full study reports these points: Most clones expanded after primary vaccination were re-detected after the booster (96% of CD4 and about nine tenths of CD8), suggesting broad memory maintenance. A small fraction of clonotypes showed up in both the CD4 and CD8 compartments, probably as a result of convergent recombination. Compared with the primary T-cell response, the secondary T-cell response was faster but weaker, reaching its peak on day 5 rather than on day 15. Only a couple of donors were included in the study, so the extent to which the findings can be generalized is limited. Computational filtering was needed because FACS-sorted repertoires could contain abundant contaminating clonotypes from the bulk population.

TCR cDNA was synthesized by 5'RACE template switching, through which a universal primer site and unique molecular identifiers were introduced. Priming for cDNA synthesis came from both the TCR alpha and TCR beta constant segments. Two PCR steps were used to amplify libraries, with sample barcodes and sequencing adapters being added in the second step. Sequencing of the libraries was done on either Illumina HiSeq 2500 (2x100 bp) or NovaSeq (2x150 bp). As for the original processing: MIGEC was used to demultiplex reads and collapse the reads into UMI consensus sequences, and MiXCR was used for V(D)J alignment. Using edgeR on replicate PBMC samples, clonotypes were called vaccine-responding if FDR was below 0.01 and the log2 fold change was above 5 up to day 15. CD4 or CD8 identity was assigned to each bulk clonotype according to whether the clonotype was present at higher abundance in the sequenced CD4 repertoire or the sequenced CD8 repertoire. A clonotype counted as NS4B-specific if enriched at least 10-fold in dextramer-positive versus dextramer-negative fractions, with CD4-biased clonotypes left out. Using fastp at Q25 and MiXCR, TCRdb reprocessed the public reads and kept productive beta chains. Each record represents a unique CDR3 protein, reported with the most common genes and DNA among its rows. TCRdb, rather than the study authors, made the V and J calls. The sample yields 50,000 to 60,000 distinct CDR3 sequences; 6.5% to 8% were counted once. 20% to 30% of the sample comes from the top ten.

In light of the paper, this sample's treatment or condition label describes: live attenuated yellow fever vaccine strain. A standard Ficoll-Paque protocol was used to isolate PBMCs from peripheral blood. Epitope-specific CD8 T cells were sorted using a dextramer loaded with the yellow fever NS4B epitope peptide, with anti-CD3 and anti-CD8 staining. RNA was extracted with TriZol from bulk PBMCs, CD4 and CD8 fractions, and dextramer-positive and dextramer-negative fractions. In its sample, this clonotype was seen many times. It has no much larger one-base neighbor in the sample; base qualities were not kept. The sequence was obtained from a man aged 18 to 30 who received the YFV17D yellow fever vaccine. The specimen comprised CD8+ T cells not binding an NS4B(214-222) dextramer, sorted from PBMCs, sampled roughly 46 days after the first yellow fever vaccination. The sample's cell subset or site label, in plain terms: NS4B epitope dextramer-negative CD8 T cells.

The CDR3 region: CASSFDSIQETQYF. The base sequence is TGTGCCAGCAGTTTCGACAGCATCCAAGAGACCCAGTACTTC. The chain was built from TRBV12-3 or TRBV12-4 and TRBJ2-5; the D gene is perhaps TRBD1, from 5 matching bases. The CDR3 covers 14 residues, taking in both the cysteine and the phenylalanine. Left in the record is the CDR3 DNA by itself, 42 bases read in frame from the first base. V is pared back by 3 bases and J by 1 base, with 9 bases lying between the germline termini.